These T cell receptor beta chains were read from a single sample in a study of PD-L1 blockade in urothelial cancer. The table came from immunoSEQ multiplex PCR; TCRdb's copy has only in-frame clones and leaves some out. The table includes fewer than 40,000 clones, 90% detected once. The sample here was PBMCs, taken around atezolizumab (anti-PD-L1) treatment. The receptors come from a man between 70 and 80 years old with urothelial cancer. The conserved cysteine and the conserved F or W are not part of the CDR3 here.

V gene: TRBV11-2; J gene: TRBJ1-3; CDR3 protein: ASSLGASGNTIY
V gene: TRBV15; J gene: TRBJ2-7; CDR3 protein: ATSREYLVYEQY
V gene: TRBV27; J gene: TRBJ2-1; CDR3 protein: ASRRQASGSYEQF
V gene: TRBV7-3; J gene: TRBJ2-6; CDR3 protein: ASSRQSSGANVLT
V gene: TRBV6-6; J gene: TRBJ2-3; CDR3 protein: ASSSTSGRDTQY
V gene: TRBV9; J gene: TRBJ2-1; CDR3 protein: ASSARGGAGEGYNEQF
V gene: TRBV7-9; J gene: TRBJ1-5; CDR3 protein: ASSPMGTGAGGNQPQH
V gene: TRBV9; J gene: TRBJ1-4; CDR3 protein: ASSLRQGGNQKLF
V gene: TRBV4-2; J gene: TRBJ2-7; CDR3 protein: ASSYRDREEGEQY
V gene: TRBV29-1; J gene: TRBJ2-1; CDR3 protein: SVSSGLAGNEQF